One sample yielded the 25 T cell receptor beta chains listed below, sequenced in a study of shared clonotypes between healthy human individuals. TCRdb keeps only in-frame clones here, not all; method: immunoSEQ multiplex PCR. Counted here are about half a million clones, over 70% occurring once; the ten biggest clones make up 9.5% to 15%. Sample: PBMCs. These receptor sequences come from a woman in her forties in good health. Some clones in this sample may be carry-over from other donors' samples.

The chain links TRBV5-1 to TRBJ2-7, with no clear D. This CDR3 region has 14 residues. Germline V gene data show CDR1 as SGHRS and CDR2 as YFSETQ. Trimming removed 4 bases at V and 2 bases at J, with 13 bases between. CDR3 coding DNA: TGCGCCAGCAGCCCCCGAGCAGGAACCTACGAGCAGTACTTC. This translates into CASSPRAGTYEQYF. The entire variable domain, with the rest obtained from reference TRBV5-1 and TRBJ2-7, is as follows: KAGVTQTPRYLIKTRGQQVTLSCSPISGHRSVSWYQQTPGQGLQFLFEYFSETQRNKGNFPGRFSGRQFSNSRSEMNVSTLELGDSALYLCASSPRAGTYEQYFGPGTRLTVT.

Details on this clone: A read error is likely here: a far larger clone is one base away. The V gene is TRBV30, the J gene TRBJ2-3; D call uncertain. Germline-derived CDR1 and CDR2 are GTSNPN and SVGIG (reference sequence). CDR3 length: 12 amino acids. The CDR3 loop reads CAWSTSTNTQYF. Written as DNA, the CDR3 is TGTGCCTGGAGCACAAGCACAAATACGCAGTATTTT.

Comments on this clone: Other DNA sequences of this sample code for an identical CDR3. This chain connects TRBV2 to TRBJ1-1; D gene uncertain. V was pared by 6 bases and J by 3 bases, with 5 bases between. Germline V gene sequence: CDR1 SNHLY, CDR2 FYNNEI. The CDR3 is 11 residues long. CDR3 bases: TGTGCCAGCAGCGAGTACACTGAAGCTTTCTTT. Translating it yields CASSEYTEAFF.

The rearrangement links TRBV9 to TRBJ2-1, with D possibly TRBD1 on 7 matching bases. CDR3 size: 13 residues. CDR1 is SGDLS and CDR2 is YYNGEE in the germline V gene. V gave up 2 bases and J gave up 7 bases, with 10 bases separating them. The DNA for the CDR3 is TGTGCCAGCAGCGTGTCAGGGGGGAATGAGCAGTTCTTC. This codes for CASSVSGGNEQFF. The variable domain in full, completed from reference TRBV9 and TRBJ2-1, reads DSGVTQTPKHLITATGQRVTLRCSPRSGDLSVYWYQQSLDQGLQFLIQYYNGEERAKGNILERFSAQQFPDLHSELNLSSLELGDSALYFCASSVSGGNEQFFGPGTRLTVL.

About this clone itself: This likely stems from a read error, as it lies one base from a far larger clone. The chain links TRBV28 to TRBJ2-2, with D hard to call. Germline V gene lookup returns CDR1 MDHEN and CDR2 SYDVKM. Trimming took off 4 bases at V and 0 bases at J, with 15 bases between the two ends. CDR3 size: 17 residues. CDR3 region: CASSSPPSGTNTGELFF. The CDR3 DNA sequence: TGTGCCAGCAGTTCGCCCCCTAGTGGAACGAACACCGGGGAGCTGTTTTTT.

V and J are TRBV14 and TRBJ1-1, with D maybe TRBD1 (6 bases). The CDR3 runs 13 residues. From germline, CDR1 is SGHDN and CDR2 FVKESK. V dropped 4 bases and J dropped 5 bases, with 11 bases sitting between them. CDR3: CASSLRGGTEAFF. Here the CDR3 DNA reads TGTGCCAGCAGCCTAAGGGGGGGTACTGAAGCTTTCTTT.

The chain couples TRBV5-1 to TRBJ1-1; D perhaps matches TRBD1 (5 bases). The CDR3 covers 13 residues. The V end lost 4 bases, the J end lost 1 base, and 8 bases lay between the germline ends. CDR1 is SGHRS, CDR2 YFSETQ, per germline. The CDR3 DNA follows: TGCGCCAGCAGCGGGGCCACGAACACTGAAGCTTTCTTT. Residues: CASSGATNTEAFF.

As for this clone: This likely reflects a read error, since a far larger clone is one base away. Other DNA sequences in the sample encode the same CDR3. V and J are TRBV11-2 and TRBJ1-2; TRBD1 agrees at 10 bases. Germline V gene lookup returns CDR1 SGHAT and CDR2 FQNNGV. The V gene end was trimmed by 6 bases and the J gene end by 5 bases; junction bases not matched to a gene: 6. The CDR3 has 14 amino acids. The CDR3 sequence is CASRSGQGVYGYTF. CDR3 in DNA: TGTGCCAGCAGGAGCGGACAGGGGGTTTATGGCTACACCTTC.

V gene TRBV28 combines with J gene TRBJ2-2; maybe TRBD2 (6 bases). Deletions cut 7 bases from V and 6 bases from J, with 9 bases between. CDR1 MDHEN and CDR2 SYDVKM come from the germline V gene. CDR3 size: 12 residues. CDR3 DNA sequence: TGTGCCAGCATGGAGCGGGCCGGGGAGCTGTTTTTT. It yields the protein CASMERAGELFF.

Details on this clone: A read error is the likely source, as a far larger clone sits one nucleotide away. Distinct nucleotide sequences in the sample also encode this CDR3. The V gene is TRBV11-3, the J gene TRBJ1-5; weak D call: TRBD1 (5 bases). The CDR3 is made up of 14 amino acids. Germline CDR1 is SGHNT and CDR2 is YENEEA. V lost 1 base and J lost 4, with 8 bases in between. In DNA, the CDR3 is TGTGCCAGCAGCTTAGGGGGGGGTAATCAGCCCCAGCATTTT. Protein: CASSLGGGNQPQHF.

Points on this clone: This likely stems from a read error, as it lies one base from a far larger clone. The sample contains more than one DNA sequence encoding this CDR3. The chain employs TRBV6-6 and TRBJ1-4; 9 nucleotides line up with TRBD1. The CDR3 contains 14 residues. CDR1 and CDR2 (germline): MNHNY, SVGAGI (reference sequence). CDR3 coding DNA: TGTGCAAGCAGTTACGGGACAGGGCTTGAAAAACTGTTTTTT. It specifies CASSYGTGLEKLFF.

A remark on this clone: This likely traces to a read error, being one base from a far larger clone. The chain is built from TRBV2 and TRBJ2-3, with 7 nucleotides matching TRBD1. There are 16 residues in the CDR3. The germline V gene has CDR1 SNHLY and CDR2 FYNNEI. The CDR3 DNA follows: TGTGCCAGCAGTGAACGCCTGGCCCCAGGGGGAGATGCGCAGTATTTT. It is translated as CASSERLAPGGDAQYF.

The chain couples TRBV29-1 to TRBJ1-2; no clear D gene. The CDR3 loop spans 11 amino acids. V lost 4 bases, J lost 5 bases, and 8 bases lay in between. The V gene's germline CDR1 is SQVTM and CDR2 ANQGSEA. The CDR3, as DNA: TGCAGCGTTGGGGAAGCATATGGCTACACCTTC. Protein product: CSVGEAYGYTF.

The V gene is TRBV2, the J gene TRBJ1-2; D remains unclear. Germline V gene lookup returns CDR1 SNHLY and CDR2 FYNNEI. Trimming removed 5 bases at V and 3 bases at J, with 10 bases between. This CDR3 spans 13 amino acids. The CDR3 bases are TGTGCCAGCAGTCCCCAAGTTTACTATGGCTACACCTTC. Residues: CASSPQVYYGYTF.

The chain links TRBV6-6 to TRBJ2-2; 7 bases fit TRBD1. This CDR3 has 15 residues. CDR1 MNHNY and CDR2 SVGAGI come from the germline V gene (reference sequence). V dropped 4 bases and J dropped 3; count of bases not matched to a gene: 5. CDR3 bases: TGTGCCAGCAGTTGGGGGACAGCCGACACCGGGGAGCTGTTTTTT. It codes for CASSWGTADTGELFF.

This chain connects TRBV29-1 to TRBJ2-1, with 10 nucleotides matching TRBD1. Germline assignment: CDR1 SQVTM and CDR2 ANQGSEA. This CDR3 spans 13 amino acids. Germline trimming cut 6 bases from V and 7 bases from J; bases unmatched to any gene: 6. The CDR3 is CSVDGTGVNEQFF. The CDR3 coding sequence is TGCAGCGTGGATGGGACAGGGGTGAATGAGCAGTTCTTC.

The chain links TRBV5-6 to TRBJ2-5; D possibly corresponds to TRBD2 (6 bases). Trimming took off 0 bases at V and 5 bases at J, with 11 bases between the two ends. CDR1 is SGHDT, CDR2 YYEEEE, per germline. This CDR3 spans 14 amino acids. For the CDR3, the DNA is TGTGCCAGCAGCTTGGTTGGCGCGGGGGAGACCCAGTACTTC. Amino acid sequence: CASSLVGAGETQYF.

This chain joins TRBV9 and TRBJ2-6; no clear D. This CDR3 spans 18 amino acids. CDR1 and CDR2 from the germline V gene are SGDLS and YYNGEE. Trimming removed 0 bases from V and 2 bases from J, with 15 bases in between. CDR3 coding DNA: TGTGCCAGCAGCGTAGTTGGCGTCAGCGAGGCTGGGGCCAACGTCCTGACTTTC. Translation: CASSVVGVSEAGANVLTF.

The rearrangement uses TRBV6-6 and TRBJ2-1; 9 nucleotides line up with TRBD2. Germline CDR1 and CDR2: MNHNY and SVGAGI (reference sequence). This CDR3 comprises 15 residues. Unmatched junction bases numbered 3, after V lost 1 base and J lost 5 bases. CDR3 residues: CASSYLAGVDNEQFF. In DNA, the CDR3 is TGTGCCAGCAGTTACTTAGCGGGAGTCGACAATGAGCAGTTCTTC.

This chain connects TRBV15 to TRBJ2-5, with D unclear. The end of the DNA fits TRBJ2-7 better, so the J call may be wrong. From germline, CDR1 is LNHNV and CDR2 YYDKDF (reference sequence). This CDR3 has 15 amino acids. The CDR3 DNA sequence: TGTGCCACCAGCAGAGATTCCGGCATGCCTGGCGAGCAGTACTTC. It encodes CATSRDSGMPGEQYF.

The chain combines TRBV7-3 with TRBJ2-3; maybe TRBD2 (6 bases). Germline V gene data show CDR1 as SGHTA and CDR2 as FQGTGA. The CDR3 loop spans 12 amino acids. V gave up 5 bases and J gave up 6 bases, with 9 bases separating them. In DNA, the CDR3 is TGTGCCAGCAGCGACCGGGGGGATACGCAGTATTTT. Translation gives CASSDRGDTQYF.

CDR3: CASSSSGRELFF. CDR3 sequence (DNA): TGTGCCAGCAGCTCTAGTGGCCGGGAACTGTTTTTT. The chain has TRBV7-9 and TRBJ1-4; D remains ambiguous. This CDR3 spans 12 amino acids. Germline values: CDR1 SEHNR, CDR2 FQNEAQ (reference sequence). V gave up 4 bases and J gave up 12 bases, with 12 bases separating them.

The chain links TRBV11-3 to TRBJ2-2, with unresolved D. In germline, CDR1 is SGHNT, CDR2 YENEEA. The CDR3 runs to 15 residues. Between the trimmed V and J ends, which lost 4 bases and 3 bases, there was a span of 12 bases. The CDR3 coding sequence is TGTGCCAGCAGCTCTTCTGACCCGGACACCGGGGAGCTGTTTTTT. Its translation: CASSSSDPDTGELFF.

The chain carries TRBV5-4 and TRBJ2-7, with 12 bases fitting TRBD2. Losses at the gene ends were 4 bases for V and 5 bases for J; bases not matched to a gene: 7. Germline V gives CDR1 SGHNT, CDR2 YYREEE (reference sequence). This CDR3 has 15 residues. The CDR3 nucleotides read TGTGCCAGCAGCCCCGGACTAGCGGGAAGGAACGAGCAGTACTTC. It codes for CASSPGLAGRNEQYF.

The rearrangement joins TRBV5-1 to TRBJ2-2; D possibly corresponds to TRBD1 (6 bases). This CDR3 comprises 16 residues. Germline V lookup: CDR1 SGHRS, CDR2 YFSETQ. Trimming shortened V by 3 bases and J by 3 bases, and 15 bases separated the two germline ends. CDR3 amino acids: CASSSLQGRDTGELFF. The CDR3 DNA reads as TGCGCCAGCAGCTCCCTACAGGGTCGGGACACCGGGGAGCTGTTTTTT.